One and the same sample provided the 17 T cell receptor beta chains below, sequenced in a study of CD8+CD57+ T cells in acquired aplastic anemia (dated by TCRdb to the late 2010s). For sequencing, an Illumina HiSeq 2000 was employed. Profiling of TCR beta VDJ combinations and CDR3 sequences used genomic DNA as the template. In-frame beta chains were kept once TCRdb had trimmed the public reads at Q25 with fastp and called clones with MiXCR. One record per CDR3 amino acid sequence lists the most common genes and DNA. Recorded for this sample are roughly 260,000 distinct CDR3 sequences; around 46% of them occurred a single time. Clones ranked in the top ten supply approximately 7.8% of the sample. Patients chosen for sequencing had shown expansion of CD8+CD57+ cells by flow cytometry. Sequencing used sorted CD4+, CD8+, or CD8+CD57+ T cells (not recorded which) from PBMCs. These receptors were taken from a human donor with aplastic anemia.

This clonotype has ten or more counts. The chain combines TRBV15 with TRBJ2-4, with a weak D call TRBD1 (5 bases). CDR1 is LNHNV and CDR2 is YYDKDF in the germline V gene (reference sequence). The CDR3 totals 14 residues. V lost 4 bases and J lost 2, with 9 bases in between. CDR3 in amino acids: CATSIGDTKNIQYF. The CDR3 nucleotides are TGTGCCACCAGCATAGGGGATACCAAAAACATTCAGTACTTC.

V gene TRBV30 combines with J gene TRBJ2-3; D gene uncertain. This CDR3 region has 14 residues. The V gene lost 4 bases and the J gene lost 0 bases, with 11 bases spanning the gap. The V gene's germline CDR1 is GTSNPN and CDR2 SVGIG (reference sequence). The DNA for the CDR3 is TGTGCCTGGAAGTTTGCGGAAAGCACAGATACGCAGTATTTT. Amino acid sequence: CAWKFAESTDTQYF.

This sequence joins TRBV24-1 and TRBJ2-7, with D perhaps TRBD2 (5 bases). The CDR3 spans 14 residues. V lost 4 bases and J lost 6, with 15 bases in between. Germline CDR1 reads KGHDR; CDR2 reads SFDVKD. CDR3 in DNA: TGTGCCACCAGTGACCCTGGACTGGCAGTCGAGCAGTACTTC. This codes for CATSDPGLAVEQYF.

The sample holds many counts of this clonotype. The CDR3 nucleotides are TGCAGTGCCACTCCCCAGCGGGAGCGTTTGGAGCAGTACTTC. It translates to CSATPQRERLEQYF. The chain uses TRBV20-1 and TRBJ2-7; 8 bases align to TRBD2. This CDR3 has 14 residues. Germline V gene data show CDR1 as DFQATT and CDR2 as SNEGSKA (reference sequence). Trimming cost V 6 bases and J 7 bases; bases outside gene matches: 14.

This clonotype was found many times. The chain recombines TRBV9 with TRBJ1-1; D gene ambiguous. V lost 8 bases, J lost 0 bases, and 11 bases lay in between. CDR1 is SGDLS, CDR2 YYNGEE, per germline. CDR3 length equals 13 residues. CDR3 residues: CASSVGMNTEAFF. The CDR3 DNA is TGTGCCAGTAGTGTCGGAATGAACACTGAAGCTTTCTTT.

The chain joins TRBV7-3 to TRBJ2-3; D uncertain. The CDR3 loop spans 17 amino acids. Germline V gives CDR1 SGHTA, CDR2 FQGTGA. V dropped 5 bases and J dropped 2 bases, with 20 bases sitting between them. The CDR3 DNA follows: TGTGCCAGCAGCCCCCGCATAGGGTCAGCCACCACAGATACGCAGTATTTT. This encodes CASSPRIGSATTDTQYF.

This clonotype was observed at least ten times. As DNA, the CDR3 is TGTGCCAGCAGCTTGAGACTAGCGGGACTGACCTACGAGCAGTACTTC. This sequence encodes CASSLRLAGLTYEQYF. The chain uses TRBV5-5 and TRBJ2-7, with 11 bases lining up with TRBD2. V shed 1 base and J 2 bases; nucleotides not matched to a gene: 5. Per the germline V gene, CDR1 is SGHKS and CDR2 is YYEKEE (reference sequence). The CDR3 length is 16 residues.

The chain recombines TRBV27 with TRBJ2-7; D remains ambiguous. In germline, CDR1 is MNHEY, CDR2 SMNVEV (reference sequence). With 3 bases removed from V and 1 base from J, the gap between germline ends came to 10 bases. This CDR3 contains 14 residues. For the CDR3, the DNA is TGTGCCAGCAGTTTTGCATTGGGGTCCTACGAGCAGTACTTC. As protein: CASSFALGSYEQYF.

This CDR3 reads CASSLGDSTNQPQHF. The DNA for the CDR3 is TGTGCCAGCAGCTTAGGGGACAGCACTAATCAGCCCCAGCATTTT. The genes are TRBV4-2 and TRBJ1-5; TRBD1 matches 7 bases. V was pared by 5 bases and J by 4 bases, with 8 bases of the junction left unmatched. The CDR3 runs 15 residues. From germline, CDR1 is LGHNA and CDR2 YNFKEQ.

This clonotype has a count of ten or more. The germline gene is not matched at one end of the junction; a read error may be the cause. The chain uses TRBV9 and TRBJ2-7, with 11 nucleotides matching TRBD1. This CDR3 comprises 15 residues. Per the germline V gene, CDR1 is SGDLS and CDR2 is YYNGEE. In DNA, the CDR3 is TGTGCCAGCAGCTCCCGGACAGGGGGCTCCCACGAGCAGTACTTC. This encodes CASSSRTGGSHEQYF. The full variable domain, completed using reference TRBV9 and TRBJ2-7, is DSGVTQTPKHLITATGQRVTLRCSPRSGDLSVYWYQQSLDQGLQFLIQYYNGEERAKGNILERFSAQQFPDLHSELNLSSLELGDSALYFCASSSRTGGSHEQYFGPGTRLTVT.

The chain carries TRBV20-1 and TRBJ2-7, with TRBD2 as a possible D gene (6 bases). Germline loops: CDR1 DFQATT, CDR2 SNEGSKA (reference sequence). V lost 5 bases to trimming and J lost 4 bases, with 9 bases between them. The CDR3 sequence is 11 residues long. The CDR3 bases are TGCAGTGCTGGGAGCGGGTACGAGCAGTACTTC. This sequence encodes CSAGSGYEQYF.

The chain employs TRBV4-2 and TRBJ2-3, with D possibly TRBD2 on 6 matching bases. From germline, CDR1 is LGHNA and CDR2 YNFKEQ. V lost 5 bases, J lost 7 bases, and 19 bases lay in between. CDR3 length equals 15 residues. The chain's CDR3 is CASSYLATNSNTQYF. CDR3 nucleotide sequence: TGTGCCAGCAGCTACCTAGCGACGAATTCCAATACGCAGTATTTT.

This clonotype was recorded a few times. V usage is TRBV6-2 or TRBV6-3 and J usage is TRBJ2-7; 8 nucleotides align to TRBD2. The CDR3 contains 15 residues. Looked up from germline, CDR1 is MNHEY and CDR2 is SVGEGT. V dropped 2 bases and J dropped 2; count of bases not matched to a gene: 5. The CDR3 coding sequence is TGTGCCAGCAGTTACCCCTACGGGAGGGCCTACGAGCAGTACTTC. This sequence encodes CASSYPYGRAYEQYF.

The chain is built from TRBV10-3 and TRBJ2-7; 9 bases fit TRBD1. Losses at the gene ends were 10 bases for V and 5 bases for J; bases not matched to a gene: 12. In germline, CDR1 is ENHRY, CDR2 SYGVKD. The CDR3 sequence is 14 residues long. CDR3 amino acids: CASRSQGAIDEQYF. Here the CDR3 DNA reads TGTGCCAGCAGGTCACAGGGGGCTATCGACGAGCAGTACTTC.

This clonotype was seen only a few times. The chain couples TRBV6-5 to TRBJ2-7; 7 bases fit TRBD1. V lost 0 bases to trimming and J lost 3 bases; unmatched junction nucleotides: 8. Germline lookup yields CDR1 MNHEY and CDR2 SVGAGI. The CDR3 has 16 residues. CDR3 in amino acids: CASSYSLRGYYYEQYF. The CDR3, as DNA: TGTGCCAGCAGTTACTCGCTCAGGGGGTATTACTACGAGCAGTACTTC.

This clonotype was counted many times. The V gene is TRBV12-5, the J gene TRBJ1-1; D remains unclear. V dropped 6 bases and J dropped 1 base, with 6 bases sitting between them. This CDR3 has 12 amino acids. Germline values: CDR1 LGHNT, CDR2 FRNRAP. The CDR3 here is CASGWWNTEAFF. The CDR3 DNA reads TGTGCTAGTGGGTGGTGGAACACTGAAGCTTTCTTT.

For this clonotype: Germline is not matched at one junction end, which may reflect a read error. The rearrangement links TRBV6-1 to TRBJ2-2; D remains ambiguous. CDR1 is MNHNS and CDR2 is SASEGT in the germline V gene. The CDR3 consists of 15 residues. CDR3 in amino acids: CTSSYSPNASGELFF. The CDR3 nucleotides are TGTACCAGCAGTTACTCCCCTAACGCGAGCGGGGAGCTGTTTTTT.